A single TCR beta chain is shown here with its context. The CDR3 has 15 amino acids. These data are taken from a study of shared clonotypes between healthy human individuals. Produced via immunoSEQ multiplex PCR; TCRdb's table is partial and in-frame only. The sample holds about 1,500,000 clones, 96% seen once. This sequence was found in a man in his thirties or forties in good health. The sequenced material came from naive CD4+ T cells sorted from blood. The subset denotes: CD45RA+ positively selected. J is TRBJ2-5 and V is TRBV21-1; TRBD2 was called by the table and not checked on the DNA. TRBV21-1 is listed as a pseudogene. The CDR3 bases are TGTGCCAGCAACGTCATGCGGGAGAGGATCGAGACCCAGTACTTC. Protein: CASNVMRERIETQYF.